One and the same sample provided the 32 T cell receptor beta chains below, sequenced in a study of blood T cell repertoires in COVID-19. Here immunoSEQ multiplex PCR was the method, and the copy in TCRdb shows in-frame clones only, minus some. The data hold hundreds of thousands of clones, with 89% observed a single time. The sample taken for sequencing was PBMCs or T cells enriched from blood (not recorded which). All receptors come from a woman between 35 and 50 years old who had recovered from COVID-19.

The chain links TRBV7-6 to TRBJ2-3, with TRBD1 matching over 11 bases. Germline V gene lookup returns CDR1 SGHVS and CDR2 FNYEAQ. The CDR3 is 16 amino acids. Trimming at V came to 5 bases and at J to 5 bases, leaving 9 bases not matched to a gene. In nucleotides, the CDR3 is TGTGCCAGCAGCCCCCGGACAGGGGGCGCGGGAGATACGCAGTATTTT. Amino acid sequence: CASSPRTGGAGDTQYF.

The rearrangement links TRBV15 to TRBJ1-2; no clear D. V dropped 1 base and J dropped 4 bases, with 16 bases sitting between them. Germline CDR1 is LNHNV and CDR2 is YYDKDF (reference sequence). This CDR3 region has 16 residues. CDR3 amino acids: CATSRVRASGVYGYTF. The CDR3, as DNA: TGTGCCACCAGCAGAGTTCGCGCAAGCGGGGTCTATGGCTACACCTTC.

This rearrangement joins TRBV28 to TRBJ1-2; TRBD1 is a possible D gene (5 bases). The CDR3 is 15 residues long. Looked up from germline, CDR1 is MDHEN and CDR2 is SYDVKM. V was shortened by 3 bases and J by 7 bases, with 18 bases between the two germline ends. DNA for the CDR3: TGTGCCAGCAGTTTGGAAAGCCAGGGCTGGGGTGGCTACACCTTC. It encodes CASSLESQGWGGYTF.

The V call is TRBV29-1, the J call TRBJ2-7; 8 bases are a match to TRBD1. V lost 3 bases, J lost 2 bases, and 0 bases stayed unmatched. Per germline, CDR1 SQVTM and CDR2 ANQGSEA. The CDR3 sequence is 12 residues long. CDR3 sequence reads: CSVEDRAYEQYF. CDR3 nucleotide sequence: TGCAGCGTTGAGGACAGGGCCTACGAGCAGTACTTC.

The chain carries TRBV7-2 and TRBJ1-3; D gene uncertain. With 3 bases removed from V and 3 bases from J, the gap between germline ends came to 12 bases. CDR3 length equals 15 residues. The V gene's germline CDR1 is SGHTA and CDR2 FQGNSA. The CDR3 loop reads CASSLPGRFGNTIYF. The CDR3 region has the DNA TGTGCCAGCAGCTTGCCGGGAAGATTTGGAAACACCATATATTTT.

The rearrangement links TRBV2 to TRBJ2-5; 9 bases fit TRBD1. V lost 5 bases to trimming and J lost 4 bases; unmatched junction nucleotides: 5. Germline CDR1 and CDR2: SNHLY and FYNNEI. This CDR3 comprises 14 residues. CDR3 nucleotide sequence: TGTGCCAGCAGTCTAACAGGGGGCGGAGAGACCCAGTACTTC. Translating gives CASSLTGGGETQYF. Based on the CDR3 plus reference TRBV2 and TRBJ2-5, the full variable domain is EPEVTQTPSHQVTQMGQEVILRCVPISNHLYFYWYRQILGQKVEFLVSFYNNEISEKSEIFDDQFSVERPDGSNFTLKIRSTKLEDSAMYFCASSLTGGGETQYFGPGTRLLVL.

This clone turned up a few times. The J gene is TRBJ1-1, the V gene TRBV6-5; D uncertain. Germline V gene lookup returns CDR1 MNHEY and CDR2 SVGAGI. With 4 bases removed from V and 1 base from J, the gap between germline ends came to 10 bases. The CDR3 loop spans 14 amino acids. Here the CDR3 DNA reads TGTGCCAGCAGTTCCTGGGCCGAGAACACTGAAGCTTTCTTT. Translated: CASSSWAENTEAFF.

The CDR3 DNA follows: TGTGCCAGCAGCCAGGGGACTAGTAACACAGATACGCAGTATTTT. Translation gives CASSQGTSNTDTQYF. This chain connects TRBV3-1 (or the pseudogene TRBV3-2) to TRBJ2-3, with 8 bases aligning to TRBD2. The CDR3 totals 15 residues. J lost 2 bases, V lost 3 bases, and 4 bases had no gene match. Germline V gene data show CDR1 as LGHDT and CDR2 as YNNKEL (reference sequence).

The chain joins TRBV28 to TRBJ2-2, with 10 bases fitting TRBD1. This CDR3 comprises 14 residues. Trimming cost V 8 bases and J 7 bases; bases outside gene matches: 7. The V gene's germline CDR1 is MDHEN and CDR2 SYDVKM. The CDR3 DNA sequence: TGTGCCAGCTCGGACAGGGGGTTAAGCGGGGAGCTGTTTTTT. Translating gives CASSDRGLSGELFF.

V is TRBV9 and J is TRBJ2-7; 7 positions match TRBD2. The V gene's germline CDR1 is SGDLS and CDR2 YYNGEE. This CDR3 comprises 15 residues. V gave up 10 bases and J gave up 0 bases; unmatched junction bases: 13. The CDR3 here is CASINREVISYEQYF. The CDR3 coding sequence is TGTGCCTCGATTAACCGGGAGGTTATCTCCTACGAGCAGTACTTC.

V and J are TRBV24-1 and TRBJ2-5, with 7 positions matching TRBD2. V lost 3 bases, J lost 4 bases, and 13 bases stayed unmatched. This CDR3 contains 17 residues. CDR1 and CDR2 (germline): KGHDR, SFDVKD. CDR3 in amino acids: CATSDLTSGPGGETQYF. CDR3 sequence (DNA): TGTGCCACCAGTGATCTTACCTCAGGACCGGGAGGAGAGACCCAGTACTTC.

Of note for this clone: In the same sample, other DNA sequences code for this CDR3. The genes are TRBV4-1 and TRBJ2-3; TRBD1 aligns across 9 bases. Per the germline V gene, CDR1 is MGHRA and CDR2 is YSYEKL. CDR3 length: 14 residues. V lost 4 bases, J lost 3 bases, and 2 bases stayed unmatched. This chain's CDR3 is CASSRGTGTDTQYF. For the CDR3, the DNA is TGCGCCAGCAGCCGTGGGACAGGGACAGATACGCAGTATTTT.

The V gene is TRBV11-2, the J gene TRBJ2-3; the match to TRBD1 covers 8 bases. Per germline, CDR1 SGHAT and CDR2 FQNNGV. The ends lost 2 bases at V and 0 bases at J; junction bases unmatched: 4. The CDR3 is made up of 16 amino acids. The CDR3 coding sequence is TGTGCCAGCAGCTTAACAGGGGGGCATAGCACAGATACGCAGTATTTT. Translating gives CASSLTGGHSTDTQYF.

This sequence joins TRBV27 and TRBJ1-2, with 9 bases fitting TRBD1. The length of the CDR3 is 16 residues. The ends lost 2 bases at V and 11 bases at J; junction bases unmatched: 15. CDR1 is MNHEY and CDR2 is SMNVEV in the germline V gene (reference sequence). The CDR3 nucleotides are TGTGCCAGCAGTTTAAACGCCAACAGGGGGCCTTTGGGTTACACCTTC. Translated: CASSLNANRGPLGYTF.

The chain recombines TRBV11-2 with TRBJ2-7, with TRBD2 matching over 11 bases. Germline CDR1 and CDR2: SGHAT and FQNNGV. V shed 5 bases and J 2 bases; nucleotides not matched to a gene: 5. The CDR3 covers 15 residues. Here the CDR3 reads CASSPRLAGTYEQYF. The CDR3 DNA reads TGTGCCAGCAGCCCTAGACTAGCGGGGACCTACGAGCAGTACTTC.

The V and J genes are TRBV10-1 and TRBJ1-6; 9 positions agree with TRBD1. V shed 11 bases, J shed 10 bases, and the junction held 9 bases outside the gene matches. Germline lookup yields CDR1 WNHNN and CDR2 SYGVQD (reference sequence). There are 13 residues in the CDR3. The CDR3 DNA reads as TGCGCCGGGCCGGGACAGGGCCACTCACCCCTCCACTTT. Amino acids: CAGPGQGHSPLHF.

Regarding this clone: The sample contains more than one DNA sequence encoding this CDR3. The chain combines TRBV2 with TRBJ1-1, with a weak D call TRBD1 (5 bases). This CDR3 is built from 13 residues. Germline loops: CDR1 SNHLY, CDR2 FYNNEI. The germline V and J ends were trimmed by 8 bases and 1 base, with 11 bases remaining between them. The CDR3, as DNA: TGTGCCAGCTCTGGGAGGGGGAACACTGAAGCTTTCTTT. Protein product: CASSGRGNTEAFF.

This chain uses TRBV24-1 with TRBJ1-4, with D perhaps TRBD1 (6 bases). CDR1 is KGHDR and CDR2 is SFDVKD in the germline V gene. V was trimmed by 2 bases and J by 8 bases, leaving 14 bases between them. The CDR3 has 15 residues. This CDR3 is CATSDSRGPGEKLFF. CDR3 in DNA: TGTGCCACCAGTGATTCCAGGGGACCAGGCGAAAAACTGTTTTTT.

This chain uses TRBV6-2 or TRBV6-3 with TRBJ1-3; TRBD1 is a possible D gene (6 bases). Germline V lookup: CDR1 MNHEY, CDR2 SVGEGT. The V gene lost 5 bases and the J gene lost 4 bases, with 21 bases spanning the gap. The CDR3 is 17 amino acids. The CDR3 DNA sequence: TGTGCCAGCAGTGGAGACAGGCCACCGACGGGCGGAAACACCATATATTTT. It codes for CASSGDRPPTGGNTIYF.

The genes are TRBV6-5 and TRBJ1-1, with unresolved D. Trimming cost V 6 bases and J 5 bases, with 13 bases left between them. This CDR3 region has 13 residues. Germline assignment: CDR1 MNHEY and CDR2 SVGAGI. CDR3 coding DNA: TGTGCCAGCAGATCCCCGGGAGTAACTGAAGCTTTCTTT. This gives the protein CASRSPGVTEAFF.

The chain couples TRBV19 to TRBJ2-7; TRBD1 is a possible D gene (6 bases). CDR3 length equals 17 residues. Per germline, CDR1 LNHDA and CDR2 SQIVND (reference sequence). The V and J ends lost 5 bases and 7 bases respectively, with 27 bases between them. In DNA, the CDR3 is TGTGCCAGTAGTGGACAGATAGGGGGTCATTTATCGGGAGAGCAGTACTTC. Protein: CASSGQIGGHLSGEQYF.

This clone came up a few times. The chain recombines TRBV19 with TRBJ1-3, with D possibly TRBD1 on 6 matching bases. Deletions cut 2 bases from V and 4 bases from J, with 12 bases between. Germline V gene sequence: CDR1 LNHDA, CDR2 SQIVND (reference sequence). CDR3 length: 15 amino acids. The chain's CDR3 is CASSITSTGGNTIYF. CDR3 DNA sequence: TGTGCCAGTAGTATAACCTCTACAGGGGGAAACACCATATATTTT.

This clone was counted once. This chain links TRBV11-1 with TRBJ2-1, with 8 bases that match TRBD2. The junction had 7 bases not matched to a gene; V was cut back by 4 bases and J by 5 bases. Germline assignment: CDR1 SGHAT and CDR2 FQDESV (reference sequence). CDR3 length equals 15 residues. CDR3 DNA: TGTGCCAGCAGCTCACGGACTAGCAGCAACAATGAGCAGTTCTTC. Its protein product is CASSSRTSSNNEQFF.

This chain links TRBV11-2 with TRBJ2-7; 8 bases are shared with TRBD2. The CDR3 loop spans 14 amino acids. The V gene end was trimmed by 6 bases and the J gene end by 6 bases; junction bases not matched to a gene: 10. Germline loops: CDR1 SGHAT, CDR2 FQNNGV. CDR3 loop: CASSGTGGFPEQYF. The CDR3, as DNA: TGTGCCAGCAGTGGGACGGGAGGGTTCCCCGAGCAGTACTTC.

The rearrangement links TRBV27 to TRBJ2-1; 11 bases line up with TRBD2. With V trimmed by 7 bases and J by 5 bases, 4 bases remained unmatched. The CDR3 consists of 14 residues. Per germline, CDR1 MNHEY and CDR2 SMNVEV (reference sequence). CDR3 in amino acids: CASKTSGGNNEQFF. The CDR3 coding sequence is TGTGCCAGCAAAACTAGCGGGGGAAACAATGAGCAGTTCTTC.

This clone was detected only once. The sample holds other DNA sequences that translate to the same CDR3. The genes are TRBV7-9 and TRBJ2-7; TRBD1 might be the D (6 bases). The V gene's germline CDR1 is SEHNR and CDR2 FQNEAQ (reference sequence). This CDR3 is built from 14 residues. V gave up 1 base and J gave up 3 bases, with 10 bases separating them. The CDR3: CASSLGQALYEQYF. The CDR3 DNA reads as TGTGCCAGCAGCTTAGGACAGGCCCTCTACGAGCAGTACTTC.

This sequence joins TRBV5-1 and TRBJ1-3, with a weak D call TRBD1 (5 bases). The CDR3 spans 14 residues. V gave up 5 bases and J gave up 8 bases, with 17 bases separating them. Germline V gene data show CDR1 as SGHRS and CDR2 as YFSETQ. CDR3: CASRSDYGGYTIYF. The CDR3 DNA sequence: TGCGCCAGCAGGTCCGACTACGGGGGGTACACCATATATTTT.

This rearrangement joins TRBV7-2 to TRBJ2-2; D might be TRBD2 (5 bases). CDR1 and CDR2 from the germline V gene are SGHTA and FQGNSA. The CDR3 is made up of 13 amino acids. Trimming stripped 1 base from V and 7 bases from J, with 7 bases between. The CDR3 DNA is TGTGCCAGCAGCTTAGGAGGGTTCGGGGAGCTGTTTTTT. It is translated as CASSLGGFGELFF.

The chain combines TRBV6-1 with TRBJ1-5, with D perhaps TRBD1 (6 bases). This CDR3 is built from 14 residues. The V end was cut by 0 bases, the J end by 6 bases, with 9 bases between. Germline assignment: CDR1 MNHNS and CDR2 SASEGT. The CDR3 reads CASSEAGGSQPQHF. CDR3 nucleotide sequence: TGTGCCAGCAGTGAAGCAGGGGGAAGTCAGCCCCAGCATTTT.

The chain combines TRBV24-1 with TRBJ1-2, with a tentative D call TRBD1 (5 bases). V shed 1 base and J shed 7 bases, with 18 bases lying between them. Germline loops: CDR1 KGHDR, CDR2 SFDVKD. The length of the CDR3 is 16 residues. CDR3 coding DNA: TGTGCCACCAGTGATTTATCGCAGGGTATTATTATTGGCTACACCTTC. It yields the protein CATSDLSQGIIIGYTF.

This chain's CDR3 is CASSLGTGGGQPQHF. In DNA form, the CDR3 reads TGTGCCAGCAGCTTAGGGACAGGGGGCGGGCAGCCCCAGCATTTT. The chain recombines TRBV7-8 with TRBJ1-5; TRBD1 matches 11 bases. The ends lost 1 base at V and 7 bases at J; junction bases unmatched: 3. CDR3 size: 15 residues. CDR1 is SGHVS and CDR2 is FQNEAQ in the germline V gene.

In the case of this clone: The same CDR3 arises from other DNA sequences in this sample as well. The rearrangement uses TRBV29-1 and TRBJ1-2; the D gene is possibly TRBD1 (5 bases). V shed 4 bases and J shed 4 bases, with 7 bases lying between them. This CDR3 spans 11 amino acids. CDR1 SQVTM and CDR2 ANQGSEA come from the germline V gene. CDR3 residues: CSVGQGYGYTF. CDR3 bases: TGCAGCGTTGGGCAGGGCTATGGCTACACCTTC.